Sequencing of this T cell receptor (beta chain) was carried out in a study of technical replicates of blood from a few donors. Germline V gene data show CDR1 as LNHDA and CDR2 as SQIVND (reference sequence). The length of the CDR3 is 15 residues. The V segment lost 4 bases and the J segment 5 bases; nucleotides outside the gene matches: 8. Sequenced by immunoSEQ multiplex PCR; TCRdb stores in-frame clones only, minus some. The sample has over 85,000 clones; almost 97% are singletons. Sequences were obtained from T cells isolated from PBMCs. This receptor was obtained from a human donor in good health. The chain couples TRBV19 to TRBJ1-1; 9 nucleotides match TRBD1. The CDR3 loop reads CASSRDREAGTEAFF. The DNA for the CDR3 is TGTGCCAGTAGTAGGGACAGGGAAGCGGGGACTGAAGCTTTCTTT.